One sample yielded the 21 T cell receptor beta chains listed below, sequenced in a study of identical twins. TCRdb re-analysed the 5' RACE reads in MiXCR, keeping a single row per CDR3 protein. The sample lists about 200,000 distinct CDR3 sequences, about 10% occurring once. Material: memory T cells sorted from blood. All receptors derive from a man aged 50 to 60 in good health.

The chain carries TRBV11-2 and TRBJ1-4, with unresolved D. V was clipped by 5 bases and J by 0 bases, with 10 bases between them. The V gene's germline CDR1 is SGHAT and CDR2 FQNNGV. The CDR3 is 15 residues long. Here the CDR3 DNA reads TGTGCCAGCAGCCTAGCGGCTGCAACTAATGAAAAACTGTTTTTT. Encoded protein: CASSLAAATNEKLFF.

This chain joins TRBV2 and TRBJ1-5; D might be TRBD1 (6 bases). The CDR3 loop spans 14 amino acids. V lost 4 bases, J lost 7 bases, and 14 bases lay in between. The germline V gene encodes CDR1 SNHLY and CDR2 FYNNEI. CDR3 loop: CASSVLGTRQPQHF. The CDR3 nucleotides read TGTGCCAGCAGTGTATTAGGGACACGGCAGCCCCAGCATTTT.

This clonotype was observed a handful of times. This likely comes from a read error, as the CDR3 has no conserved phenylalanine or tryptophan at its end. No DNA is shown, since the ends of the CDR3 on it are uncertain; the CDR3 is the one TCRdb lists. The chain joins TRBV4-2 to TRBJ2-1; the DNA was not used to check the table's D call, TRBD2. The CDR3 has 13 residues if both end residues are counted. From germline, CDR1 is LGHNA and CDR2 YNFKEQ. The CDR3 reads CASSQKLAGGPDS.

This clonotype occurred a few times. The V and J genes are TRBV6-1 and TRBJ2-3, with 8 nucleotides matching TRBD2. Trimming cost V 6 bases and J 11 bases; bases outside gene matches: 13. The V gene's germline CDR1 is MNHNS and CDR2 SASEGT. The CDR3 is 14 amino acids. For the CDR3, the DNA is TGTGCCAGCAGGACCGGGACTAGTATTGGAAGGCAGTATTTT. Translated: CASRTGTSIGRQYF.

This clonotype was seen at least ten times. The chain is built from TRBV20-1 and TRBJ2-7; D unclear. CDR1 and CDR2 (germline): DFQATT, SNEGSKA (reference sequence). CDR3 size: 13 residues. V was cut by 0 bases and J by 3 bases, with 9 bases left in between. The CDR3 reads CSARDRVHYEQYF. The CDR3 bases are TGCAGTGCTAGAGATAGGGTGCACTACGAGCAGTACTTC.

The chain employs TRBV24-1 and TRBJ2-2; 8 bases match TRBD1. The CDR3 loop spans 15 amino acids. CDR1 KGHDR and CDR2 SFDVKD come from the germline V gene. The V gene end was trimmed by 3 bases and the J gene end by 4 bases; junction bases not matched to a gene: 3. The CDR3 spells CATSDPGTGTGELFF. The CDR3 coding sequence is TGTGCCACCAGTGATCCCGGGACAGGCACCGGGGAGCTGTTTTTT.

The chain couples TRBV12-3 or TRBV12-4 to TRBJ1-2, with 7 bases identical to TRBD1. The CDR3 is made up of 13 amino acids. After removal of 1 base from V and 9 bases from J, the junction contained 5 bases not matched to a gene. CDR3 sequence reads: CASSLEGGVRYTF. The CDR3 coding sequence is TGTGCCAGCAGTTTAGAAGGGGGCGTACGCTACACCTTC.

This clonotype was picked up a small number of times. The genes are TRBV20-1 and TRBJ2-1, with D perhaps TRBD1 (6 bases). V lost 4 bases to trimming and J lost 0 bases, with 13 bases between them. Germline V gene lookup returns CDR1 DFQATT and CDR2 SNEGSKA (reference sequence). The CDR3 length is 15 residues. The CDR3: CSAMTGPSSYNEQFF. The DNA for the CDR3 is TGCAGTGCTATGACAGGCCCGAGCTCCTACAATGAGCAGTTCTTC.

The rearrangement joins TRBV4-3 to TRBJ2-2; 8 nucleotides line up with TRBD1. The CDR3 has 15 amino acids. After removal of 3 bases from V and 0 bases from J, the junction contained 0 bases not matched to a gene. CDR1 LGHNA and CDR2 YSLEER come from the germline V gene. The CDR3 sequence is CASSQDRANTGELFF. Written as DNA, the CDR3 is TGCGCCAGCAGCCAGGACAGGGCGAACACCGGGGAGCTGTTTTTT.

The chain uses TRBV27 and TRBJ2-2, with D perhaps given as TRBD1 or TRBD2 (5 bases each). The CDR3 is made up of 14 amino acids. Trimming removed 4 bases from V and 4 bases from J, with 10 bases in between. The germline V gene encodes CDR1 MNHEY and CDR2 SMNVEV (reference sequence). CDR3 DNA sequence: TGTGCCAGCAGTTACCATGGGGGCACCGGGGAGCTGTTTTTT. Its protein is CASSYHGGTGELFF.

The gene calls are TRBV20-1 and TRBJ2-5; no definite D call. V was cut by 3 bases and J by 4 bases, with 6 bases left in between. This CDR3 has 11 residues. CDR1 is DFQATT, CDR2 SNEGSKA, per germline (reference sequence). The CDR3 region has the DNA TGCAGTGCTAGTCTCGGAGAGACCCAGTACTTC. Translating it yields CSASLGETQYF.

This clonotype appeared a few times. V gene TRBV11-3 combines with J gene TRBJ2-1, with 9 bases lining up with TRBD1. After removal of 5 bases from V and 3 bases from J, the junction contained 8 bases not matched to a gene. In germline, CDR1 is SGHNT, CDR2 YENEEA. The CDR3 spans 16 residues. In DNA form, the CDR3 reads TGTGCCAGCAGCCCATCGACAGGGGGTCGCTACAATGAGCAGTTCTTC. Protein sequence: CASSPSTGGRYNEQFF.

This clonotype was seen many times. The chain uses TRBV12-3 or TRBV12-4 and TRBJ1-1; D unresolved. The V gene lost 4 bases and the J gene lost 8 bases, with 11 bases spanning the gap. The CDR3 sequence is 12 residues long. The chain's CDR3 is CASSWSGREAFF. Written as DNA, the CDR3 is TGTGCCAGCAGTTGGTCAGGACGGGAAGCTTTCTTT.

There are many counts of this clonotype. The chain joins TRBV20-1 to TRBJ2-3; 8 nucleotides match TRBD2. Germline CDR1 DFQATT, CDR2 SNEGSKA (reference sequence). The CDR3 contains 14 residues. V lost 6 bases and J lost 3; bases outside the gene matches: 8. The CDR3 DNA reads TGCAGTGCGCAATCGGGGGGGGGGACAGATACGCAGTATTTT. This gives the protein CSAQSGGGTDTQYF.

The CDR3 region is CASSRGGQAGSSYGYTF. In DNA form, the CDR3 reads TGTGCCAGCAGCCGAGGGGGGCAGGCGGGATCCTCCTATGGCTACACCTTC. This chain joins TRBV4-2 and TRBJ1-2; D is perhaps TRBD1 (6 bases). Trimming took off 4 bases at V and 4 bases at J, with 22 bases between the two ends. Germline V gene lookup returns CDR1 LGHNA and CDR2 YNFKEQ. The CDR3 has 17 residues.

The J gene is TRBJ2-5, the V gene TRBV20-1, with a possible D match to TRBD2 (6 bases). This CDR3 region has 14 residues. CDR1 and CDR2 from the germline V gene are DFQATT and SNEGSKA (reference sequence). V shed 5 bases and J shed 4 bases, with 17 bases lying between them. CDR3 amino acids: CSASQAGSGETQYF. Written as DNA, the CDR3 is TGCAGTGCTTCCCAGGCCGGGAGTGGAGAGACCCAGTACTTC.

The chain links TRBV6-2 or TRBV6-3 to TRBJ2-7; D unclear. There are 13 residues in the CDR3. Trimming left V 3 bases short and J 2 bases short, with 8 bases between. Germline CDR1 is MNHEY and CDR2 is SVGEGT. CDR3 coding DNA: TGTGCCAGCAGTTATCTCCAGGCCTACGAGCAGTACTTC. Protein product: CASSYLQAYEQYF.

There are many counts of this clonotype. V usage is TRBV6-1 and J usage is TRBJ2-1, with 8 bases fitting TRBD2. The CDR3 has 15 residues. The J segment lost 4 bases and the V segment lost 5 bases, leaving 7 bases of the junction unmatched. CDR1 is MNHNS, CDR2 SASEGT, per germline. The CDR3 region is CASSPLPSGYNEQFF. CDR3 DNA: TGTGCCAGCAGTCCTCTCCCTAGCGGGTACAATGAGCAGTTCTTC.

This clonotype was seen more than once but under ten times. The rearrangement links TRBV25-1 to TRBJ1-6; perhaps TRBD1 as D (5 bases). Per the germline V gene, CDR1 is MGHDK and CDR2 is SYGVNS. The CDR3 has 16 amino acids. V was shortened by 4 bases and J by 6 bases, with 16 bases between the two germline ends. The CDR3 coding sequence is TGTGCCAGCAGTGGGCGCTCCGGGACCCTTAATTCACCCCTCCACTTT. Protein sequence: CASSGRSGTLNSPLHF.

This clonotype was seen ten or more times. The chain recombines TRBV12-3 or TRBV12-4 with TRBJ1-1; weak D call: TRBD1 (6 bases). CDR3 length: 12 amino acids. The V and J ends lost 6 bases and 1 base respectively, with 6 bases between them. CDR3 nucleotide sequence: TGTGCCAGCAGGACAGGGAACACTGAAGCTTTCTTT. Protein: CASRTGNTEAFF.

This clonotype has more than one count but fewer than ten. The rearrangement uses TRBV5-1 and TRBJ2-7; 8 bases line up with TRBD1. CDR1 is SGHRS, CDR2 YFSETQ, per germline. This CDR3 is 14 amino acids long. Trimming at V came to 4 bases and at J to 5 bases, leaving 8 bases not matched to a gene. The CDR3 sequence is CASSADRGSDEQYF. CDR3 nucleotides: TGCGCCAGCAGCGCAGACAGGGGTAGCGACGAGCAGTACTTC.